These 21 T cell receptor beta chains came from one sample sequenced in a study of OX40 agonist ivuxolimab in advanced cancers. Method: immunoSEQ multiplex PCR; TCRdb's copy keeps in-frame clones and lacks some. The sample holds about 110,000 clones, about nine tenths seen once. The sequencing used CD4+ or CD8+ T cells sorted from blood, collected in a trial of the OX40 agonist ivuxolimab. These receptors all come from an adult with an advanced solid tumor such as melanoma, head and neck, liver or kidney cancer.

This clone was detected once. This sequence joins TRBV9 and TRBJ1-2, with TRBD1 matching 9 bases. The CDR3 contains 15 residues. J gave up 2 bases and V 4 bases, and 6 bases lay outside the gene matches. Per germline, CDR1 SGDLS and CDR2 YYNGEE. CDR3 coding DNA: TGTGCCAGCAGCCCCAACGGACAGGGGAACTATGGCTACACCTTC. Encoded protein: CASSPNGQGNYGYTF.

CDR3 region: CASSTGTGISYEQYF. CDR3 DNA sequence: TGTGCCAGTAGTACCGGGACAGGAATCTCCTACGAGCAGTACTTC. The chain is built from TRBV19 and TRBJ2-7, with TRBD1 identical over 8 bases. CDR1 is LNHDA, CDR2 SQIVND, per germline (reference sequence). Trimming took 4 bases from V and 0 from J; bases not matched to a gene: 5. CDR3 length: 15 residues.

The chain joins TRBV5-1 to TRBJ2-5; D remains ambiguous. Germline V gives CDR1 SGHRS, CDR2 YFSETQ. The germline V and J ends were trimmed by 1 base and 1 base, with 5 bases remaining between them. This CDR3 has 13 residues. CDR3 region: CASSLISQETQYF. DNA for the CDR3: TGCGCCAGCAGCTTGATTAGCCAAGAGACCCAGTACTTC.

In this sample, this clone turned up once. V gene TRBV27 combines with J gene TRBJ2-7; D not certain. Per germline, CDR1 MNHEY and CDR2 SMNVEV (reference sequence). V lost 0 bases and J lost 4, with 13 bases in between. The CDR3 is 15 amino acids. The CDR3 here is CASSLSGELEYEQYF. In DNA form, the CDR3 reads TGTGCCAGCAGTTTATCTGGGGAATTGGAATACGAGCAGTACTTC.

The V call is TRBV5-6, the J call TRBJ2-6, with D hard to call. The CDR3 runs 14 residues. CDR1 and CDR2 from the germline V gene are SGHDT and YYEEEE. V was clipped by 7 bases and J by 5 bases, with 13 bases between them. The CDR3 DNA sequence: TGTGCCAGCGTGTCACAAAGTCGGGCCAACGTCCTGACTTTC. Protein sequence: CASVSQSRANVLTF.

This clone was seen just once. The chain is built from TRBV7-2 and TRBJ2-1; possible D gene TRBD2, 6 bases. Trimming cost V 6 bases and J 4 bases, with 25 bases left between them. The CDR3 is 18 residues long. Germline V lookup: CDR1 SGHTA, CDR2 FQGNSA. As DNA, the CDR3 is TGTGCCAGCAGGGCAGTGTGGCGGGGCCGTATGTTTTACAATGAGCAGTTCTTC. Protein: CASRAVWRGRMFYNEQFF. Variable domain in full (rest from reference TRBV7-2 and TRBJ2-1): GAGVSQSPSNKVTEKGKDVELRCDPISGHTALYWYRQSLGQGLEFLIYFQGNSAPDKSGLPSDRFSAERTGGSVSTLTIQRTQQEDSAVYLCASRAVWRGRMFYNEQFFGPGTRLTVL.

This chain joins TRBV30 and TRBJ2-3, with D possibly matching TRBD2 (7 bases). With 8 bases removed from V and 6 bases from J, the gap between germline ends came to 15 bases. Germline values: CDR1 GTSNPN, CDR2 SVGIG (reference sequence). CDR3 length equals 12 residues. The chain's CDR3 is CAGGGPGDTQYF. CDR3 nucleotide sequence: TGTGCCGGGGGGGGGCCGGGGGATACGCAGTATTTT. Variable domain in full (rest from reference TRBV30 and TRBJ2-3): SQTIHQWPATLVQPVGSPLSLECTVEGTSNPNLYWYRQAAGRGLQLLFYSVGIGQISSEVPQNLSASRPQDRQFILSSKKLLLSDSGFYLCAGGGPGDTQYFGPGTRLTVL.

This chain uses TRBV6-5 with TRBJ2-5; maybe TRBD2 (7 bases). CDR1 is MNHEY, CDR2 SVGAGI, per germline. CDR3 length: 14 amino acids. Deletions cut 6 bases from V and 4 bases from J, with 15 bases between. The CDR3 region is CASRDGGPGETQYF. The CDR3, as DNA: TGTGCCAGCAGAGACGGGGGGCCGGGAGAGACCCAGTACTTC.

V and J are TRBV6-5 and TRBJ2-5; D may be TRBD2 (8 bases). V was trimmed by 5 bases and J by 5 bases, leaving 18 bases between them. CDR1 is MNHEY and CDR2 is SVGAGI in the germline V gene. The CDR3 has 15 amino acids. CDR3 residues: CASSGGQPGGETQYF. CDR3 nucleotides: TGTGCCAGCAGTGGGGGACAGCCGGGGGGGGAGACCCAGTACTTC.

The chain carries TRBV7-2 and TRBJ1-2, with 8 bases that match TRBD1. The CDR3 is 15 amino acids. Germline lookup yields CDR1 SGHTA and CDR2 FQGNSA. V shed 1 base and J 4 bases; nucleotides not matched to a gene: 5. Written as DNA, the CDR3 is TGTGCCAGCAGCTTAGGGCGGACAGGGTTCTATGGCTACACCTTC. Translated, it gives CASSLGRTGFYGYTF.

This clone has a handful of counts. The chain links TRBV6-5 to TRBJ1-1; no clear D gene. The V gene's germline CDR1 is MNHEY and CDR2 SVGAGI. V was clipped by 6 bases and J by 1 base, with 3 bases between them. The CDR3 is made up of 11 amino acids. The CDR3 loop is CASRQNTEAFF. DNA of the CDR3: TGTGCCAGCAGACAGAACACTGAAGCTTTCTTT.

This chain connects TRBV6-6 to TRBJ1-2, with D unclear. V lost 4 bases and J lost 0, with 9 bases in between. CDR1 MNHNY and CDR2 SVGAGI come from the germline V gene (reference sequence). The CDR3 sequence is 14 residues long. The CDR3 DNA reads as TGTGCCAGCAGTTCCCCAGGAACTAACTATGGCTACACCTTC. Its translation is CASSSPGTNYGYTF.

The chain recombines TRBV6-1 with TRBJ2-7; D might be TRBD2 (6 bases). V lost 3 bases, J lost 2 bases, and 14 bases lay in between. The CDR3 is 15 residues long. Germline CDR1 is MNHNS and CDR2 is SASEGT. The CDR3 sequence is CASSDGGAITYEQYF. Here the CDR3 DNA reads TGTGCCAGCAGTGATGGAGGGGCAATTACCTACGAGCAGTACTTC.

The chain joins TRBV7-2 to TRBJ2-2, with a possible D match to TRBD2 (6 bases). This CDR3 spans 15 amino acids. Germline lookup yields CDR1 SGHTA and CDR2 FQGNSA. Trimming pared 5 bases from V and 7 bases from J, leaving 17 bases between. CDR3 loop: CASSLVGAGFGELFF. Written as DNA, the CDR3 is TGTGCCAGCAGCCTAGTCGGGGCGGGGTTCGGGGAGCTGTTTTTT.

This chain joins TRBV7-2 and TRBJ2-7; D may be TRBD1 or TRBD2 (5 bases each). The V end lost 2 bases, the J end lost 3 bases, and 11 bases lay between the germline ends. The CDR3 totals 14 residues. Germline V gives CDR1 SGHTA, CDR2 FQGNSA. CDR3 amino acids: CASSLPSRDYEQYF. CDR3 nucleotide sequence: TGTGCCAGCAGCTTACCTAGCAGGGACTACGAGCAGTACTTC.

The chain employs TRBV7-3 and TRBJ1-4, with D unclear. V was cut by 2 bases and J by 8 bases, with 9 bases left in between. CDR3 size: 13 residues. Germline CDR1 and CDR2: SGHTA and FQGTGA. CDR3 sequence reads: CASSLGFGEKLFF. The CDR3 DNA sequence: TGTGCCAGCAGCTTAGGGTTCGGAGAAAAACTGTTTTTT.

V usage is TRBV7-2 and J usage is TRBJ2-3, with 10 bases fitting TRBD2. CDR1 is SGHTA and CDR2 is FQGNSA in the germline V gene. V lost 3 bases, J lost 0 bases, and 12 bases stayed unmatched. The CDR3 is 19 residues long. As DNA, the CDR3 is TGTGCCAGCAGCTTGGCCCGGGAAGCGGGGGGGTCTAGCACAGATACGCAGTATTTT. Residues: CASSLAREAGGSSTDTQYF.

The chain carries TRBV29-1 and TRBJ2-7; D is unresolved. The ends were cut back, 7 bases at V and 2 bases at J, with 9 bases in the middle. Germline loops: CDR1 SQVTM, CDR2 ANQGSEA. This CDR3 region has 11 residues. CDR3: CSGRNAYEQYF. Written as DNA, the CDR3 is TGCAGCGGCCGGAATGCCTACGAGCAGTACTTC.

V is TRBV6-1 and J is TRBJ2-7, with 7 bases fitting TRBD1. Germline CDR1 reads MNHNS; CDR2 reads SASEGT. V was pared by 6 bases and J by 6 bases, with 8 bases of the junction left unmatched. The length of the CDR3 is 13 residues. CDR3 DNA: TGTGCCAGCAGCGTAGGGACAGTACCCGAGCAGTACTTC. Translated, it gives CASSVGTVPEQYF.

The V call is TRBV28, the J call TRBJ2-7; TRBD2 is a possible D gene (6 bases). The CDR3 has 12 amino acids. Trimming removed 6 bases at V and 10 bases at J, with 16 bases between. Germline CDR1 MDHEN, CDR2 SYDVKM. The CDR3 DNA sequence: TGTGCCAGCAGCAGTTGGGGGGAAAGTCAGTACTTC. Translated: CASSSWGESQYF.

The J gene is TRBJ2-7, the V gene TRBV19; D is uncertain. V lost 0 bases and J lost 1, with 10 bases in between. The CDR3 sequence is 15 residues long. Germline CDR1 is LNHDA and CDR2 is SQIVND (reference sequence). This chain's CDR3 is CASSIEAYASYEQYF. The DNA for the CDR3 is TGTGCCAGTAGTATAGAGGCCTACGCATCCTACGAGCAGTACTTC.